The entry that follows covers one T cell receptor beta chain sequence. Its target is unknown. Treatment of any kind had been given to no patient before thyroid surgery. The data originate from a study of metastatic and nonmetastatic thyroid tumors. Overall study context: The study looked at repertoires side by side in blood and in tumor or nodule tissue from malignant and benign thyroid patients. Study-wide results and limits: It was reportedly found that TCR beta diversity was significantly higher in malignant thyroid tumors than in benign nodules, a difference seen in both blood and tumor samples.

There are 14 residues in the CDR3. Germline trimming cut 5 bases from V and 15 bases from J; bases unmatched to any gene: 13. CDR1 is SGHTA and CDR2 is FQGNSA in the germline V gene. Methods used by the authors: A distant-metastasis classifier for papillary thyroid cancer was built using CDR3 differences across clinicopathological groups. TCRdb used MiXCR to call clones anew from the PCR reads. The V and J calls here are based on TCRdb, not the publication. Among some 15,000 clones, approximately 31% were seen once, and the ten largest hold more than 10%. The sequenced sample was tumor tissue. The chain joins TRBV7-2 to TRBJ1-5; 10 nucleotides agree with TRBD1. The origin of this receptor is a male donor with papillary thyroid cancer or a benign thyroid nodule (not recorded which). Some clones in this sample may be carry-over from other donors' samples. In DNA form, the CDR3 reads TGTGCCAGCAGCCGGACAGGGGGTGATCAGCCGCCGCATTTT. It is translated as CASSRTGGDQPPHF.